The clone carrying this T cell receptor beta chain was detected a few times. Its antigen is as yet unknown. The sample originates from a study of beta chain features in type 1 diabetes. Findings of the study overall: Type 1 diabetes patients showed a moderate but significant shortening of TCRB CDR3s in all four CD4+ subsets.

The isolated RNA, all of it, was reverse transcribed, so expressed TCRB transcripts were what got sequenced. Data came from immunoSEQ multiplex PCR; TCRdb stores just in-frame clones and leaves some out. In the table there are under 800,000 clones, around 15% of which are singletons. Material: naive CD4+ T cells from blood. This TCR was sampled from a man aged 18 to 29 in good health.

CDR3 nucleotide sequence: TGTGCCAGCAGCTACCAGGGACAGGGGGTCCCTAATGAGCAGTTCTTC. This codes for CASSYQGQGVPNEQFF. V is TRBV7-2 and J is TRBJ2-1; TRBD1 aligns across 11 bases. The CDR3 is made up of 16 amino acids. Germline V CDR1 and CDR2: SGHTA, FQGNSA. V lost 4 bases to trimming and J lost 7 bases; unmatched junction nucleotides: 9.